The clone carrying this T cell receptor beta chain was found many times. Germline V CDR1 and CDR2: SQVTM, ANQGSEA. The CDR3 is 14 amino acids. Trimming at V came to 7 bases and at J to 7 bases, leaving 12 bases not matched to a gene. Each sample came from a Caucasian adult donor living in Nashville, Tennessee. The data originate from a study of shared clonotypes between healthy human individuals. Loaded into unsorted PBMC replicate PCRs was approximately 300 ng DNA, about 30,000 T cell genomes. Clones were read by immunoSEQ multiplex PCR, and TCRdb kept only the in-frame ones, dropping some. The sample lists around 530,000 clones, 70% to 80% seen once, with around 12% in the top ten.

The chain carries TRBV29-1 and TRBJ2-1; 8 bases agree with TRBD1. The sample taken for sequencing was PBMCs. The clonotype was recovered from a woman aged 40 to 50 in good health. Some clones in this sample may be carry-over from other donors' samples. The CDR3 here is CSARQGFLWNEQFF. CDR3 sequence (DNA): TGCAGCGCCCGACAGGGGTTCTTGTGGAATGAGCAGTTCTTC.